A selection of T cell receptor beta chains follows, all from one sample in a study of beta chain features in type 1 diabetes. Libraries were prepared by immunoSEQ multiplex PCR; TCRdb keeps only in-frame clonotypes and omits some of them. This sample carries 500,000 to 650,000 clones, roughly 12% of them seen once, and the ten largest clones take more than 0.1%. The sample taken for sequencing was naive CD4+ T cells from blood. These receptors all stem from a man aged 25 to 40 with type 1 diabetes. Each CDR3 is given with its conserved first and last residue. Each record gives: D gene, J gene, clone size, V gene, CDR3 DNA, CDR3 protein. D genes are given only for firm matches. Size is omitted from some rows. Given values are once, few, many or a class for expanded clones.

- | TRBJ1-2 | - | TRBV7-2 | TGTGCCAGCAGCTATATCGGGACCGCTGGCTACACCTTC | CASSYIGTAGYTF
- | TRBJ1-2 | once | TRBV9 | TGTGCCAGCAGCATTCTTCTAGGGTATGGCTACACCTTC | CASSILLGYGYTF
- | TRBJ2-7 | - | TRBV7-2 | TGTGCCAGCAGCCAGGATTCTCTAGGCTACGAGCAGTACTTC | CASSQDSLGYEQYF
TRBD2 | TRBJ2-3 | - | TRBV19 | TGTGCCAGTTGGAGCGGGGGGGCGGGCACAGATACGCAGTATTTT | CASWSGGAGTDTQYF
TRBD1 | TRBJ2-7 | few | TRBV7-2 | TGTGCCAGCAGCCAACAGAGGGACAGGCGCGAGCAGTACTTC | CASSQQRDRREQYF
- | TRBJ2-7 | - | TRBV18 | TGTGCCAGCTCGCCTGGGACGGCCACCTACGAGCAGTACTTC | CASSPGTATYEQYF
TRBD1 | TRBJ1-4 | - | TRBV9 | TGTGCCAGCAGCCCGGGACAGAATGAAAAACTGTTTTTT | CASSPGQNEKLFF
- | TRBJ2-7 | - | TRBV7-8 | TGTGCCAGCAGCTTACAGCGGTTATCCTACGAGCAGTACTTC | CASSLQRLSYEQYF
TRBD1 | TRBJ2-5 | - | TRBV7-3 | TGTGCCAGCAGCCAGGGGGAACAAGAGACCCAGTACTTC | CASSQGEQETQYF
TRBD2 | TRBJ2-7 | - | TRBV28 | TGTGCCAGCAGTTTGAGGACTAGCGGGGGCTACGAGCAGTACTTC | CASSLRTSGGYEQYF
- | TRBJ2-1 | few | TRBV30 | TGTGCCTGGAGTCCCGGGACTTCCAATGAGCAGTTCTTC | CAWSPGTSNEQFF
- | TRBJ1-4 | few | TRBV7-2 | TGTGCCAGCAGCCCGGGACAAGCTAATGAAAAACTGTTTTTT | CASSPGQANEKLFF
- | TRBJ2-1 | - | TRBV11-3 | TGTGCCAGCAGCCCAGACCGAATCGAGCAGTTCTTC | CASSPDRIEQFF
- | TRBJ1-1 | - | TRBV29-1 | TGCAGCGTTGAGGATTTCAGGGGTAAGGCTTTCTTT | CSVEDFRGKAFF
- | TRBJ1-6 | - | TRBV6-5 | TGTGCCAGCAGGGCCCTCCCAGAGCATAATTCACCCCTCCACTTT | CASRALPEHNSPLHF
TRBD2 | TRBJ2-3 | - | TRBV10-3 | TGTGCCATCAGGCCCGGACTAGCGGGGGGCCAAAATAGCACAGATACGCAGTATTTT | CAIRPGLAGGQNSTDTQYF
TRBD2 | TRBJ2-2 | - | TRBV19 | TGTGCCAGTAGTAAACTAGCGGGGGACACCGGGGAGCTGTTTTTT | CASSKLAGDTGELFF
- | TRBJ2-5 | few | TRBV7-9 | TGTGCCAGCAGCCCCCGGGACTTAGAAGGAGAGACCCAGTACTTC | CASSPRDLEGETQYF
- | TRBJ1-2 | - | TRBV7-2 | TGTGCCAGCAGCTTAGGGCTCTCTAACTATGGCTACACCTTC | CASSLGLSNYGYTF
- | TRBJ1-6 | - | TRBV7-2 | TGTGCCAGCAGCCCGGCGGCCCGGGTGGCACCCCTCCACTTT | CASSPAARVAPLHF
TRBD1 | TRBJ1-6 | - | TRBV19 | TGTGCCAGTAGTACCAGGACAGGGACTTCACCCCTCCACTTT | CASSTRTGTSPLHF
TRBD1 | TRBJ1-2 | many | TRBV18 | TGTGCCAGCTCACCATCCGGGACAGAGAATGGCTACACCTTC | CASSPSGTENGYTF
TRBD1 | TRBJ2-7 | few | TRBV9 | TGTGCCAGCAGCGGAGGACAGGGAAATTACTACGAGCAGTACTTC | CASSGGQGNYYEQYF
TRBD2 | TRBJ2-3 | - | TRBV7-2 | TGTGCCAGCAGCTTAAGAGCGGGGGGTGGCACAGATACGCAGTATTTT | CASSLRAGGGTDTQYF
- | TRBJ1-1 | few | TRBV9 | TGTGCCAGCAGCGCCCAACTGGATGGTTGGACTGAAGCTTTCTTT | CASSAQLDGWTEAFF
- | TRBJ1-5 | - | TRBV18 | TGTGCCAGCTCTTTAGGAGTCAATCAGCCCCAGCATTTT | CASSLGVNQPQHF
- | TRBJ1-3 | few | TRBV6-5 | TGTGCCAGCAGTTACAGTGCCGTCTCTGGAAACACCATATATTTT | CASSYSAVSGNTIYF
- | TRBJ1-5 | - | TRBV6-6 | TGTGCCAGCAGCCTGGTGAATAGCAATCAGCCCCAGCATTTT | CASSLVNSNQPQHF
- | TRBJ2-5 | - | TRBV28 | TGTGCCAGCAGTTCCTCCCCGGGGGTGAACCAAGAGACCCAGTACTTC | CASSSSPGVNQETQYF
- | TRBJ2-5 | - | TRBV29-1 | TGCAGCGGAAAAGGCAGCCGCGAAACCCAGTACTTC | CSGKGSRETQYF
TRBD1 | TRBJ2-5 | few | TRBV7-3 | TGTGCCAGCAGCTCGGGACAGGGAGGGACCCAGTACTTC | CASSSGQGGTQYF
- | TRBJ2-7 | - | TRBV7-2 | TGTGCCAGCAGCTTAGCTTGGCCGGGGTTCAACGAGCAGTACTTC | CASSLAWPGFNEQYF
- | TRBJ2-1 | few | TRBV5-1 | TGCGCCAGCAGCGGCAGGGGCCTCTACAATGAGCAGTTCTTC | CASSGRGLYNEQFF
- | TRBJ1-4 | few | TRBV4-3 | TGCGCCAGCAGCCAAGTTCAACTTGGGGAAAAACTGTTTTTT | CASSQVQLGEKLFF
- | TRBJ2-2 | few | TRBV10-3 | TGTGCCATCAGTGAGTCGCAGGGGCAGCTAAACACCGGGGAGCTGTTTTTT | CAISESQGQLNTGELFF
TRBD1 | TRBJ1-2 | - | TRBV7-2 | TGTGCCAGCAGCCGGGACAGGGGTTCGTTTGGCTACACCTTC | CASSRDRGSFGYTF
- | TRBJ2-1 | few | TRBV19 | TGTGCCAGTAGTATAGCGGGGGTATACAATGAGCAGTTCTTC | CASSIAGVYNEQFF
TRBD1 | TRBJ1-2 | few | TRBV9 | TGTGCCAGCAGCGCGGGACAGGACTATAACTATGGCTACACCTTC | CASSAGQDYNYGYTF
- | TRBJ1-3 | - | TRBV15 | TGTGCCACCAGCAGCGCTGGGACGGCCGGAAACACCATATATTTT | CATSSAGTAGNTIYF
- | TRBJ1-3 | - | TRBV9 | TGTGCCAGCAGCGTGGACTTGCTGGTTGGAAACACCATATATTTT | CASSVDLLVGNTIYF
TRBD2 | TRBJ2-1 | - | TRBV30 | TGTGCCTGGAGTCAATCCTTCGCGGGGGGTTACAATGAGCAGTTCTTC | CAWSQSFAGGYNEQFF
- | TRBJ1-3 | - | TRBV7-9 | TGTGCCAGCAGCCAAGACCGGGCAAACACCATATATTTT | CASSQDRANTIYF
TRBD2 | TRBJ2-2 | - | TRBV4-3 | TGCGCCAGCAGCCAAGGATTTAGCGGGACCACGAACACCGGGGAGCTGTTTTTT | CASSQGFSGTTNTGELFF
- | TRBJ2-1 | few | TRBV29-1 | TGCAGCGTTGATCGGGGCGCCGGTGAGCAGTTCTTC | CSVDRGAGEQFF
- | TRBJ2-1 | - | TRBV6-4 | TGTGCCAGCAGTGGAGAAGCCTACAATGAGCAGTTCTTC | CASSGEAYNEQFF
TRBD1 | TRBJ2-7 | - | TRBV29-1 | TGCAGCGTTGATTTAGGGACAGGGGGCTACGAGCAGTACTTC | CSVDLGTGGYEQYF
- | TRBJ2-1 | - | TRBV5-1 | TGCGCCAGCAGTTACGGGACTGCCCTCGGTGAGCAGTTCTTC | CASSYGTALGEQFF
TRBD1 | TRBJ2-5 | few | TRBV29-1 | TGCAGCGTTGAGGGACAGCGCCAAGAGACCCAGTACTTC | CSVEGQRQETQYF
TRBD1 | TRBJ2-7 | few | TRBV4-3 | TGCGCCAGCAGCCAAGTGGGACAGGGGGACTACGAGCAGTACTTC | CASSQVGQGDYEQYF
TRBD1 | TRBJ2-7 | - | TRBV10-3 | TGTGCCATCAGTGAGTCCAGGACAGGGGGCTCCGAGCAGTACTTC | CAISESRTGGSEQYF
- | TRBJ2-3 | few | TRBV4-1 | TGCGCCAGCAGCCCGGGTAGCGGAACAGATACGCAGTATTTT | CASSPGSGTDTQYF
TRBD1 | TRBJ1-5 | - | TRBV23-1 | TGCGCCAGCAGTCAAAGGGACAGGGGGCGCGGACAGCCCCAACATTTT | CASSQRDRGRGQPQHF
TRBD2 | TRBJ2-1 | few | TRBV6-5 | TGTGCCAGCAGTCTAGCGGGGGCCTCCTACAATGAGCAGTTCTTC | CASSLAGASYNEQFF
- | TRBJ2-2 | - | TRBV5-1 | TGCGCCAGCAGCTTAGACCTCGGGGAGCTGTTTTTT | CASSLDLGELFF
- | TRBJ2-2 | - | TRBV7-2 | TGTGCCAGCAGCTTAGCGGCCCTAAGGAACACCGGGGAGCTGTTTTTT | CASSLAALRNTGELFF
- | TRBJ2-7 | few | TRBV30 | TGTGCCTGGAGTCGGGCAGGGCAAGAGCAGTACTTC | CAWSRAGQEQYF
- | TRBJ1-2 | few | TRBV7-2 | TGTGCCAGCAGCCCCTCGGCGGTTTCGGATGGCTACACCTTC | CASSPSAVSDGYTF